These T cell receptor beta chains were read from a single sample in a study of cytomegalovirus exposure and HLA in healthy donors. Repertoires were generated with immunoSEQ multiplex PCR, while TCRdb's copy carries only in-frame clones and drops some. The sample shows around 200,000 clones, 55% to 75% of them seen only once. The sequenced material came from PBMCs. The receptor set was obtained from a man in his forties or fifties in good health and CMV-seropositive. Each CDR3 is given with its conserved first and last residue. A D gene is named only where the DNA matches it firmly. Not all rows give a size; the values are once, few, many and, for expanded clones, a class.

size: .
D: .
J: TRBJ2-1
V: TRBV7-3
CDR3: CASSLEASSYNEQFF
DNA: TGTGCCAGCAGCTTGGAAGCTAGCTCCTACAATGAGCAGTTCTTC

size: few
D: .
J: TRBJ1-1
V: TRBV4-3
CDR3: CASSQDLWVSGGIAEAFF
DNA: TGCGCCAGCAGCCAAGATCTGTGGGTTTCAGGAGGGATCGCTGAAGCTTTCTTT

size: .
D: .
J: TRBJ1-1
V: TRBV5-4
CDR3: CASSLSPPVTEAFF
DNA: TGTGCCAGCAGCTTGTCCCCTCCTGTCACTGAAGCTTTCTTT

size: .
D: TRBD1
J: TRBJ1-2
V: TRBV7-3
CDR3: CASSSGQGGGYTF
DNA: TGTGCCAGCAGCTCCGGACAGGGGGGGGGCTACACCTTC

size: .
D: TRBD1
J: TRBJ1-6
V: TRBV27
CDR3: CASSPRTGGTGTLHF
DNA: TGTGCCAGCAGTCCCCGGACAGGGGGCACGGGGACCCTCCACTTT

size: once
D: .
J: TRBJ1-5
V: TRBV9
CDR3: CASSVSSNQPQHF
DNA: TGTGCCAGCAGCGTGAGTAGCAATCAGCCCCAGCATTTT

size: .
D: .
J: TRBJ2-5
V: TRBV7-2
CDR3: CASSLDGGKQETQYF
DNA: TGTGCCAGCAGCTTAGATGGGGGGAAGCAAGAGACCCAGTACTTC

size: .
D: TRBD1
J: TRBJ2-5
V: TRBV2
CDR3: CASGTEETQYF
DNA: TGTGCCAGCGGGACAGAAGAGACCCAGTACTTC

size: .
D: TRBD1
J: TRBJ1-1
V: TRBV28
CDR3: CASSSPGTDMNTEAFF
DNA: TGTGCCAGCAGCTCACCCGGGACAGACATGAACACTGAAGCTTTCTTT

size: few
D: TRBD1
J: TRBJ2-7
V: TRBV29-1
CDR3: CSVGTGEDHEQYF
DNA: TGCAGCGTGGGGACAGGGGAGGACCACGAGCAGTACTTC

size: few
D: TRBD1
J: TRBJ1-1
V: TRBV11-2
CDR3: CASSHGTGGTEAFF
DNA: TGTGCCAGCAGCCACGGGACAGGGGGCACTGAAGCTTTCTTT

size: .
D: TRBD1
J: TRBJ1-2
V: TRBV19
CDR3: CASSMSGGGYGYTF
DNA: TGTGCCAGTAGTATGTCAGGGGGCGGCTATGGCTACACCTTC

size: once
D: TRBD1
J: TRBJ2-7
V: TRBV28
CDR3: CASSIRDRGPYEQYF
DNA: TGTGCCAGCAGCATCCGGGACAGGGGTCCCTACGAGCAGTACTTC

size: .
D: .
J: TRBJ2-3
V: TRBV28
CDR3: CASSNRGTQYF
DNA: TGTGCCAGCAGCAACCGGGGTACGCAGTATTTT

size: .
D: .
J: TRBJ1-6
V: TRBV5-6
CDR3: CASSLGGGYSPLHF
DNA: TGTGCCAGCAGCTTGGGGGGGGGATATTCACCCCTCCACTTT

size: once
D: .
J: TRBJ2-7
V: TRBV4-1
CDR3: CASSQDHAASYEQYF
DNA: TGCGCCAGCAGCCAAGATCACGCCGCGTCCTACGAGCAGTACTTC

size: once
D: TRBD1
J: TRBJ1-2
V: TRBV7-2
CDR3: CASSWGTGGYGYTF
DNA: TGTGCCAGTAGCTGGGGGACAGGGGGCTATGGCTACACCTTC

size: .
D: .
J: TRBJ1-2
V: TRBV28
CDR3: CASSANSNRDAHGYTF
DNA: TGTGCCAGCAGCGCCAACTCTAACAGGGATGCTCATGGCTACACCTTC

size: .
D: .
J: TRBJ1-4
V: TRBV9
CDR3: CASSAQARNEKLFF
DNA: TGTGCCAGCAGCGCACAGGCCCGTAATGAAAAACTGTTTTTT

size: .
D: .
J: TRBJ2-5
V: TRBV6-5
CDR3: CASSPLWSQETQYF
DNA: TGTGCCAGCAGTCCCCTGTGGAGCCAAGAGACCCAGTACTTC

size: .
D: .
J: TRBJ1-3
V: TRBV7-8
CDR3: CASSLRLGQGTGNTIYF
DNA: TGTGCCAGCAGCTTAAGGTTGGGTCAGGGAACTGGAAACACCATATATTTT

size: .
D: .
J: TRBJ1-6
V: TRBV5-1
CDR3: CASSVEDSVNSPLRF
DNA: TGCGCCAGCAGCGTAGAAGATTCCGTTAATTCACCCCTCCGCTTT

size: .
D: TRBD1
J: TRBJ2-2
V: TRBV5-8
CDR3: CASSPRQGATTGELFF
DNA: TGTGCCAGCAGCCCGAGGCAGGGGGCGACCACCGGGGAGCTGTTTTTT

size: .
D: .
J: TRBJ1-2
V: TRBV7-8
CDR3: CASSLKLRQDLYGYTF
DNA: TGTGCCAGCAGCTTAAAGTTGAGACAGGATCTTTATGGCTACACCTTC